This T cell receptor (beta chain) emerged from a study of cytomegalovirus exposure and HLA in healthy donors. Germline CDR1 SNHLY, CDR2 FYNNEI. With 6 bases removed from V and 4 bases from J, the gap between germline ends came to 10 bases. This CDR3 comprises 14 residues. A multiplex PCR was run with 60 Vbeta primers and 13 Jbeta primers. Only in-frame clones appear in the TCRdb table, and some are missing; sequencing was by immunoSEQ multiplex PCR. This sample yields about 82,000 clones, of which about a tenth are seen a single time; over 20% belongs to the top ten. Sequencing used PBMCs. The TCR sequence derives from a man aged 55 to 70 in good health and CMV-seropositive. The chain recombines TRBV2 with TRBJ1-6; no definite D call. CDR3 loop: CASRSTGYNSPLHF. The CDR3 DNA sequence: TGTGCCAGCAGATCCACGGGGTATAATTCACCCCTCCACTTT.